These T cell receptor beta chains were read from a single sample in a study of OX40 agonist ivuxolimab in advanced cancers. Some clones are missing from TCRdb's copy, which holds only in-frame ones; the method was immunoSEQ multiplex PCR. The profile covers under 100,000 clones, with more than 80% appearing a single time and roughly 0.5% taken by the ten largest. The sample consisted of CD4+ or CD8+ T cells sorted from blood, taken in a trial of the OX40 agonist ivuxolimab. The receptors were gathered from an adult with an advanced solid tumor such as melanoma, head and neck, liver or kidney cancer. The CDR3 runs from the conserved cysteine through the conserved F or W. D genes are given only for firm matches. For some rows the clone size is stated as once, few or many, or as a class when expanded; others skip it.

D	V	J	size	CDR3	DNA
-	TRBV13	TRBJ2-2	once	CASSVWGRTGELFF	TGTGCCAGCAGCGTATGGGGGAGAACCGGGGAGCTGTTTTTT
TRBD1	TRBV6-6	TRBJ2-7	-	CASSYRPGGSTYEQYF	TGTGCCAGCAGTTACCGTCCAGGGGGTTCCACCTACGAGCAGTACTTC
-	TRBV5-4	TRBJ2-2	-	CASRLDSVTGELFF	TGTGCCAGCAGACTTGACAGCGTCACCGGGGAGCTGTTTTTT
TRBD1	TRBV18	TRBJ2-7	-	CASSPPGTGYYEQYF	TGTGCCAGCTCACCACCCGGGACAGGATACTACGAGCAGTACTTC
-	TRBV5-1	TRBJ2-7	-	CASKVEDLAYEQYF	TGCGCCAGCAAGGTTGAGGACTTAGCCTACGAGCAGTACTTC
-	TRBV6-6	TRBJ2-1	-	CASSYTYNEQFF	TGTGCCAGCAGTTACACATACAATGAGCAGTTCTTC
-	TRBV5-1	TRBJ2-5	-	CASSLESRAAQYF	TGCGCCAGCAGCTTGGAATCTCGGGCGGCCCAGTACTTC
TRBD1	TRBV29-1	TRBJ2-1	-	CSVEARGTGKIGFF	TGCAGCGTTGAAGCAAGGGGGACAGGGAAGATCGGGTTCTTC
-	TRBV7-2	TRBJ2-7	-	CASSLGILTYEQYF	TGTGCCAGCAGCTTAGGGATCCTCACCTACGAGCAGTACTTC
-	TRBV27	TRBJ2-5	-	CASSLLGETQYF	TGTGCCAGCAGTTTATTGGGGGAGACCCAGTACTTC
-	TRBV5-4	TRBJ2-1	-	CTSSQLAGNYNEQFF	TGTACCAGCAGCCAATTGGCGGGAAATTACAATGAGCAGTTCTTC
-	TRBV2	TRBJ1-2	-	CASSEEVREGYTF	TGTGCCAGCAGTGAAGAGGTCAGAGAGGGCTACACCTTC
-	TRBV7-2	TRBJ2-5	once	CASSPRLQETQYF	TGTGCCAGCAGCCCCCGTCTCCAAGAGACCCAGTACTTC
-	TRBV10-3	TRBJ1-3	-	CAITERSGNTIYF	TGTGCCATCACGGAGCGCTCTGGAAACACCATATATTTT
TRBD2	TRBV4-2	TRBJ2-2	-	CASSQDGFLAGAITGELFF	TGTGCCAGCAGCCAAGACGGGTTTCTAGCGGGGGCTATAACCGGGGAGCTGTTTTTT
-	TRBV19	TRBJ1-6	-	CASKGPIHNSPLHF	TGTGCCAGTAAAGGACCGATCCATAATTCACCCCTCCACTTT
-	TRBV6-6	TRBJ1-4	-	CASKPGRGYEKLFF	TGTGCCAGCAAACCCGGACGTGGGTATGAAAAACTGTTTTTT
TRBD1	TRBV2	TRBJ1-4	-	CASSAGRGRGTNEKLFF	TGTGCCAGCAGTGCAGGGCGGGGCAGGGGGACTAATGAAAAACTGTTTTTT
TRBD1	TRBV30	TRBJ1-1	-	CAWSAQDRAKAFF	TGTGCCTGGAGTGCCCAAGACAGGGCCAAAGCTTTCTTT
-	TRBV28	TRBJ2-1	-	CASRPGTLSYNEQFF	TGTGCCAGCAGGCCAGGGACCCTCTCCTACAATGAGCAGTTCTTC
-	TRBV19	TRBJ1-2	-	CASSTGFRDGYTF	TGTGCCAGTAGTACAGGGTTTAGGGATGGCTACACCTTC
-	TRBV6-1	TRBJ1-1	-	CASRTQTENTEAFF	TGTGCCAGCAGAACACAGACAGAGAACACTGAAGCTTTCTTT
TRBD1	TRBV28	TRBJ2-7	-	CASSFAVTGGYEQYF	TGTGCCAGCAGTTTCGCGGTGACAGGGGGCTACGAGCAGTACTTC
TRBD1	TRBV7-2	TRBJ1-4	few	CASSLYTGTGVEKLFF	TGTGCCAGCAGCTTATATACAGGGACAGGGGTTGAAAAACTGTTTTTT
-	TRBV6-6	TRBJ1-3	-	CASSYGFSGNTIYF	TGTGCCAGCAGTTATGGGTTTTCTGGAAACACCATATATTTT
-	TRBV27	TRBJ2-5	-	CASSWGTPRETQYF	TGTGCCAGCAGTTGGGGGACCCCGCGGGAGACCCAGTACTTC
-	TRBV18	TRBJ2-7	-	CASSPGGTYEQYF	TGTGCCAGCTCACCAGGAGGGACCTACGAGCAGTACTTC
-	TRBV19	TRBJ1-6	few	CASSQTGFGNSPLHF	TGTGCCAGTAGCCAGACAGGCTTCGGAAATTCACCCCTCCACTTT
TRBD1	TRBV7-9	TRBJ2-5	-	CASSSPGQGAKQYF	TGTGCCAGCAGCTCTCCGGGACAGGGGGCGAAACAGTACTTC
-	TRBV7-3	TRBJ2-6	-	CASSPGDGMMGANVLTF	TGTGCCAGCAGCCCCGGCGATGGGATGATGGGGGCCAACGTCCTGACTTTC
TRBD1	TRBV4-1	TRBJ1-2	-	CASSPQGSANYGYTF	TGCGCCAGCAGCCCACAGGGGAGTGCTAACTATGGCTACACCTTC
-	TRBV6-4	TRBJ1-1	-	CASSADRNGEAFF	TGTGCCAGCAGTGCCGACAGGAACGGTGAAGCTTTCTTT
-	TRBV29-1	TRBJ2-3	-	CSVFGRGTGGTQYF	TGCAGCGTTTTCGGGCGGGGTACAGGAGGTACGCAGTATTTT
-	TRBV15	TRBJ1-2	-	CATSSHLGDYGYTF	TGTGCCACCAGCAGCCACCTGGGTGACTATGGCTACACCTTC
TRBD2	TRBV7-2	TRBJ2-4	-	CASSLERAGGIQYF	TGTGCCAGCAGCTTAGAGCGAGCGGGGGGCATTCAGTACTTC
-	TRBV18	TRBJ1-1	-	CASSPPGGGTEAFF	TGTGCCAGCTCACCTCCGGGGGGGGGCACTGAAGCTTTCTTT
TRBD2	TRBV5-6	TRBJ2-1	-	CASMKRGSSYNEQFF	TGTGCCAGCATGAAGCGGGGGAGCTCCTACAATGAGCAGTTCTTC
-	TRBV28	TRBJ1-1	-	CASSSFDRMNTEAFF	TGTGCCAGCAGTTCCTTCGACAGAATGAACACTGAAGCTTTCTTT